Below are 2 T cell receptor beta chains sequenced from a single sample in a study of cytomegalovirus exposure and HLA in healthy donors. Primers included in the PCR were 60 Vbeta and 13 Jbeta primers. This table comes from immunoSEQ multiplex PCR, and its TCRdb copy is limited to in-frame clones, with some not included. The sample has nearly 110,000 clones, less than 85% seen once; the top ten hold about 2%. Sequenced input: PBMCs. These receptors were collected from a man between 18 and 29 years old in good health and CMV-seronegative.

V is TRBV11-2 and J is TRBJ1-2; D gene unclear. Germline V gene lookup returns CDR1 SGHAT and CDR2 FQNNGV. The CDR3 has 13 amino acids. Trimming left V 0 bases short and J 8 bases short, with 10 bases between. The CDR3 DNA reads as TGTGCCAGCAGCTTAGAGGGTGCCGGGGGCTACACCTTC. Its translation: CASSLEGAGGYTF.

CDR3 sequence reads: CASSSDRDHEQYF. CDR3 sequence (DNA): TGCGCCAGCAGCTCGGACAGGGATCACGAGCAGTACTTC. This chain joins TRBV5-1 and TRBJ2-7, with 8 bases identical to TRBD1. Germline V gives CDR1 SGHRS, CDR2 YFSETQ. The CDR3 has 13 residues. V was clipped by 3 bases and J by 5 bases; unmatched bases: 4.